This T cell receptor beta chain appears in the sequencing data of a study of blood T cell repertoires in COVID-19. The CDR3 length is 13 residues. In germline, CDR1 is WNHNN, CDR2 SYGVQD (reference sequence). The V and J ends lost 4 bases and 1 base respectively, with 7 bases between them. Study processing details: Nucleated cell number was recorded as an estimate derived from reference gene primer amplification. Profiled with immunoSEQ multiplex PCR; TCRdb holds only in-frame clones, not every one. V and J calls and clone size are as listed in that table; D and trimming were resolved from the DNA. The table lists 150,000 to 200,000 clones, approximately 88% of them singletons. The study drew participants aged about 18 to 89 years from some 24 US areas. Recovered Cohort 3 donors showed two negative PCRs, clearance, or symptom resolution.

The sequence was obtained from an older woman who had recovered from COVID-19. The sequenced sample consisted of PBMCs or T cells enriched from blood (not recorded which). The chain couples TRBV10-1 to TRBJ2-5, with unresolved D. The CDR3 coding sequence is TGCGCCAGCAGTGCTCAGATCCAAGAGACCCAGTACTTC. Its protein is CASSAQIQETQYF.